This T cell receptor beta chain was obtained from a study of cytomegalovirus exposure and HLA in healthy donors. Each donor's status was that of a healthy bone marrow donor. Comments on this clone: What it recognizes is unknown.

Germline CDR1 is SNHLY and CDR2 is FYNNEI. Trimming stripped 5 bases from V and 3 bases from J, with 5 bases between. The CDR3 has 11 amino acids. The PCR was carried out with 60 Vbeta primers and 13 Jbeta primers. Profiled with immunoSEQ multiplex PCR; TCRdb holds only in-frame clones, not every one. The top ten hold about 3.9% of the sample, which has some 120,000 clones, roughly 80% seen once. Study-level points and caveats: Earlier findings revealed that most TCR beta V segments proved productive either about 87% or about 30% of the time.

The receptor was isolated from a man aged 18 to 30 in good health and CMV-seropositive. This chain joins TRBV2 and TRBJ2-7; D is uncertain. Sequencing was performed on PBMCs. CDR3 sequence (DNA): TGTGCCAGCAGTCCAGTCTACGAGCAGTACTTC. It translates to CASSPVYEQYF.